This TCR beta chain was sequenced during a study of T cell responses to AZD1222 COVID-19 vaccine. Pooled samples include second doses given at about 4 or 12 weeks. Germline CDR1 reads SGHNT; CDR2 reads YYREEE (reference sequence). CDR3 length equals 14 residues. Trimming took 5 bases from V and 6 from J; bases not matched to a gene: 10. Assay used: immunoSEQ multiplex PCR; TCRdb lists only in-frame clones, some missing. The sample records 150,000 to 200,000 clones, approximately 94% being singletons. Sequenced here: peripheral blood, sampled 28 days after the second AZD1222 dose. J is TRBJ1-2 and V is TRBV5-4; 7 bases match TRBD1. The source of this sequence is an adult who received the AZD1222 COVID-19 vaccine. For the CDR3, the DNA is TGTGCCAGCAGGGTAGCAGGGGGGATGGATGGCTACACCTTC. It translates to CASRVAGGMDGYTF.